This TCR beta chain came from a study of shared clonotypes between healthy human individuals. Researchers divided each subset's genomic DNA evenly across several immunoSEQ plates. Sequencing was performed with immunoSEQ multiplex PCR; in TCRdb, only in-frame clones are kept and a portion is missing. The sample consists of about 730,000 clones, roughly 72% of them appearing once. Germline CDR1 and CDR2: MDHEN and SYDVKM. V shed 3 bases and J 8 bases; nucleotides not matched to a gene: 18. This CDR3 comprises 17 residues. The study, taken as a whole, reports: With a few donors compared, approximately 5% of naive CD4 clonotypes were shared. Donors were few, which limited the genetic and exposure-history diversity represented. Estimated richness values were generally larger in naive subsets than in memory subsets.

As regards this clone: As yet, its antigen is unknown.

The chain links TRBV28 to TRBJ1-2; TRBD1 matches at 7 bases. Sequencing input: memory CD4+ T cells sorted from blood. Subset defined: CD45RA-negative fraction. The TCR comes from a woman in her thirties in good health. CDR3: CASSFPPGGPLEGGYTF. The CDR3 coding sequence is TGTGCCAGCAGTTTTCCACCAGGGGGGCCGCTGGAAGGCGGCTACACCTTC.